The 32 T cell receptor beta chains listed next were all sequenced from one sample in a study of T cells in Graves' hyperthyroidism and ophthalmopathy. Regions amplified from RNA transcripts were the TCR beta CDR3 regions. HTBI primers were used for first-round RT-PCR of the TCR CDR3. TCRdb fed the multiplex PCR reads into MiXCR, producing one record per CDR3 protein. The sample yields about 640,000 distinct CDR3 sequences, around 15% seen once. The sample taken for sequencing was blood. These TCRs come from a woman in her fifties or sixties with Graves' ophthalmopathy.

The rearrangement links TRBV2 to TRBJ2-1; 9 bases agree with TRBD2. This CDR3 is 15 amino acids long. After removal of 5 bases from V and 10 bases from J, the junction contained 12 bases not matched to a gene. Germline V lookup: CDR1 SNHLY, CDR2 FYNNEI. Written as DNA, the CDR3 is TGTGCCAGCAGTTTTGGCGGGAGGGCCATCCGGGAGCAGTTCTTC. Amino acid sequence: CASSFGGRAIREQFF.

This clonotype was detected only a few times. The DNA of the CDR3 is TGCGCCAGCAGCACAGTCTCTAACTATGGCTACACCTTC. This encodes CASSTVSNYGYTF. V is TRBV5-1 and J is TRBJ1-2; D gene ambiguous. With 4 bases removed from V and 0 bases from J, the gap between germline ends came to 7 bases. The CDR3 contains 13 residues. Germline V gives CDR1 SGHRS, CDR2 YFSETQ.

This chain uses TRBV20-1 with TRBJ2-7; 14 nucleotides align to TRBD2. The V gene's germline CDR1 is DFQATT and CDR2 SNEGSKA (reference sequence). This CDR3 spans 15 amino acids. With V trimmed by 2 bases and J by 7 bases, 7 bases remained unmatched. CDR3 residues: CSARRLAGGLGEQYF. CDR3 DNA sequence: TGCAGTGCTAGAAGACTAGCGGGAGGGTTGGGGGAGCAGTACTTC.

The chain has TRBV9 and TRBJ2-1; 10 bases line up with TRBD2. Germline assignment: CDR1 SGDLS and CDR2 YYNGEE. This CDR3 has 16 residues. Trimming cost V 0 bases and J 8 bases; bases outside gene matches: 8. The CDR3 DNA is TGTGCCAGCAGCGTAGGTAGCGGGAGGAGTTGGGATGAGCAGTTCTTC. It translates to CASSVGSGRSWDEQFF.

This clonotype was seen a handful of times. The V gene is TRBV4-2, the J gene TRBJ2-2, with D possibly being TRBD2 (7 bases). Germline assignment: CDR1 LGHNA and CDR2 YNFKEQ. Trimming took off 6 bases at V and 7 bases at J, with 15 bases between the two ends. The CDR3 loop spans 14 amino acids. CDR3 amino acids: CASSVGGPIGELFF. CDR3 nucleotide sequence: TGTGCCAGCAGTGTCGGGGGGCCTATCGGGGAGCTGTTTTTT.

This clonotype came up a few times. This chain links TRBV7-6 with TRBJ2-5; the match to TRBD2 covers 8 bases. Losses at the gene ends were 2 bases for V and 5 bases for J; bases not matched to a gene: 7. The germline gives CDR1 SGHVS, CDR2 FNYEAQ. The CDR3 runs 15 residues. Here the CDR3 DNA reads TGTGCCAGCAGCTTAATAGCTGGACTAGCTGAGACCCAGTACTTC. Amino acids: CASSLIAGLAETQYF.

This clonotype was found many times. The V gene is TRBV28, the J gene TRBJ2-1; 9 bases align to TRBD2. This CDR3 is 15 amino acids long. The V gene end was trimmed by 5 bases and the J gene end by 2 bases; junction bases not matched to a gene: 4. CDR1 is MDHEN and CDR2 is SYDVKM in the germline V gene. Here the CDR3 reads CASSGIAGAYNEQFF. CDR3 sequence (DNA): TGTGCCAGCAGTGGGATAGCGGGAGCCTACAATGAGCAGTTCTTC.

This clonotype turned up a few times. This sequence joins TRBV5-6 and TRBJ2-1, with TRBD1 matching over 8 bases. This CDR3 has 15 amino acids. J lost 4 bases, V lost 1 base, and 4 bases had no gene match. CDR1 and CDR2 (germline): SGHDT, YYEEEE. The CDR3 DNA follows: TGTGCCAGCAGCTTGTTTCAGGGGGCATACAATGAGCAGTTCTTC. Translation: CASSLFQGAYNEQFF.

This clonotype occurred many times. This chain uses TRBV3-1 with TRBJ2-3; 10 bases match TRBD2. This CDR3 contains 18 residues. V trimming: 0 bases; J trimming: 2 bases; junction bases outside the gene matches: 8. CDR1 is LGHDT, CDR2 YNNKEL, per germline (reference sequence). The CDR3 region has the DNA TGTGCCAGCAGCCAAGAGAGAATAGCGGGAGGTCTCACAGATACGCAGTATTTT. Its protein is CASSQERIAGGLTDTQYF.

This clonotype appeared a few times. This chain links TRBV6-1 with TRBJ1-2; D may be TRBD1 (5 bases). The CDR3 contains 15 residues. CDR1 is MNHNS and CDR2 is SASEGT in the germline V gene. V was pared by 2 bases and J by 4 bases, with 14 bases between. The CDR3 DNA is TGTGCCAGCAGTGAATCAGGGACGGGGAGCTATGGCTACACCTTC. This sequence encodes CASSESGTGSYGYTF.

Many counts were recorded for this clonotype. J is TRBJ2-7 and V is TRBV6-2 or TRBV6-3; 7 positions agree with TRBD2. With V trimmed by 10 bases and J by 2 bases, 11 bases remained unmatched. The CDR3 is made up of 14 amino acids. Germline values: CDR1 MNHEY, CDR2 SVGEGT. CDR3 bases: TGTGCCACCTTAAGAGCGGGGCCAGCCTACGAGCAGTACTTC. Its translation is CATLRAGPAYEQYF.

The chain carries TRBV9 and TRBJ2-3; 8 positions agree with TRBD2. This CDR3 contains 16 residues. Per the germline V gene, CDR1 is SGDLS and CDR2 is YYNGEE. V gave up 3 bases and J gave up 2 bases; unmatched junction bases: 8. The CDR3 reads CASSARAGENTDTQYF. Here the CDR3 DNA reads TGTGCCAGCAGCGCCAGAGCGGGGGAAAACACAGATACGCAGTATTTT. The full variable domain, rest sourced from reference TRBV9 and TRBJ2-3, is DSGVTQTPKHLITATGQRVTLRCSPRSGDLSVYWYQQSLDQGLQFLIQYYNGEERAKGNILERFSAQQFPDLHSELNLSSLELGDSALYFCASSARAGENTDTQYFGPGTRLTVL.

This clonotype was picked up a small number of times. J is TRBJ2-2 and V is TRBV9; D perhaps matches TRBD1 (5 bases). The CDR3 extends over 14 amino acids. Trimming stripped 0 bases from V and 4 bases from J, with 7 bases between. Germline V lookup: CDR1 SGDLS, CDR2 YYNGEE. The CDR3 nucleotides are TGTGCCAGCAGCGTAGGACAGAGCACCGGGGAGCTGTTTTTT. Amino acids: CASSVGQSTGELFF.

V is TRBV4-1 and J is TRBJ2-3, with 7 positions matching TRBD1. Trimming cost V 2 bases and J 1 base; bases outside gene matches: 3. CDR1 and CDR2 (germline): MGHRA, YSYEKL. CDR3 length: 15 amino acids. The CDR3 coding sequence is TGCGCCAGCAGCCAAAATGACAGGGGCACAGATACGCAGTATTTT. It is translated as CASSQNDRGTDTQYF.

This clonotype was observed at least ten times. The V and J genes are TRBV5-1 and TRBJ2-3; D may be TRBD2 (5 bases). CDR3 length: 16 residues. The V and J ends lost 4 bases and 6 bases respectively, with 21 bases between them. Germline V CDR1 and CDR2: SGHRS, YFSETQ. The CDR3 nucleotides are TGCGCCAGCAGCAGAGAAGCGGCTCATCGAGGGGATACGCAGTATTTT. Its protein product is CASSREAAHRGDTQYF. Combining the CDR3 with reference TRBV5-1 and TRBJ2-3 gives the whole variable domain KAGVTQTPRYLIKTRGQQVTLSCSPISGHRSVSWYQQTPGQGLQFLFEYFSETQRNKGNFPGRFSGRQFSNSRSEMNVSTLELGDSALYLCASSREAAHRGDTQYFGPGTRLTVL.

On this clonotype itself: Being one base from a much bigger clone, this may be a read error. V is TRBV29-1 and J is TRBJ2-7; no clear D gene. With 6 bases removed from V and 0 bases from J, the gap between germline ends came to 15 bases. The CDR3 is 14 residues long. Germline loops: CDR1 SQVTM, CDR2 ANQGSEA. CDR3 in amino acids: CSVLTAESSYEQYF. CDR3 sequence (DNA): TGCAGCGTCTTAACGGCTGAAAGCTCCTACGAGCAGTACTTC.

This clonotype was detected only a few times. CDR3 loop: CAWSTNIPTDTQYF. CDR3 coding DNA: TGTGCCTGGAGTACAAATATACCCACGGATACGCAGTATTTT. The chain employs TRBV30 and TRBJ2-3; no firm D call. This CDR3 region has 14 residues. Trimming left V 2 bases short and J 6 bases short, with 15 bases between. Per the germline V gene, CDR1 is GTSNPN and CDR2 is SVGIG (reference sequence).

The CDR3 sequence is CASSVGSAPNQPQHF. The CDR3, as DNA: TGTGCCAGCAGCGTAGGGTCAGCCCCCAATCAGCCCCAGCATTTT. The chain recombines TRBV9 with TRBJ1-5, with D uncertain. Germline assignment: CDR1 SGDLS and CDR2 YYNGEE. This CDR3 contains 15 residues. Deletions cut 0 bases from V and 3 bases from J, with 10 bases between. Filled out from reference TRBV9 and TRBJ1-5, the complete variable domain reads DSGVTQTPKHLITATGQRVTLRCSPRSGDLSVYWYQQSLDQGLQFLIQYYNGEERAKGNILERFSAQQFPDLHSELNLSSLELGDSALYFCASSVGSAPNQPQHFGDGTRLSIL.

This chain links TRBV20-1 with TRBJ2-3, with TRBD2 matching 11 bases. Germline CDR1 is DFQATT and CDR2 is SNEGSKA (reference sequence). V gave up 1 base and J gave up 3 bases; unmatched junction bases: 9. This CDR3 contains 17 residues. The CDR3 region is CSARGRVAGGHTDTQYF. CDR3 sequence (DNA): TGCAGTGCTAGAGGGAGAGTAGCGGGAGGGCATACAGATACGCAGTATTTT.

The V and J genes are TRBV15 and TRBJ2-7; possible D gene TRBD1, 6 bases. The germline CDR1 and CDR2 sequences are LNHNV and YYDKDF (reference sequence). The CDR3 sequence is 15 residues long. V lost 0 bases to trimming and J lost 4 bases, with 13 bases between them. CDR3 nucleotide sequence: TGTGCCACCAGCAGAGAAGCACAGGGTTTGTACGAGCAGTACTTC. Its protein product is CATSREAQGLYEQYF.

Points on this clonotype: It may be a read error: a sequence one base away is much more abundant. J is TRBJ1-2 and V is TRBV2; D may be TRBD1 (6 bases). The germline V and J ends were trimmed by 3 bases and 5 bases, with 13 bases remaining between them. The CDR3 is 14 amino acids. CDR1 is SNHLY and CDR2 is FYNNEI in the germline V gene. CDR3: CASSEIRDTYGYTF. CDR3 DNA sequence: TGTGCCAGCAGTGAGATCAGGGACACTTATGGCTACACCTTC.

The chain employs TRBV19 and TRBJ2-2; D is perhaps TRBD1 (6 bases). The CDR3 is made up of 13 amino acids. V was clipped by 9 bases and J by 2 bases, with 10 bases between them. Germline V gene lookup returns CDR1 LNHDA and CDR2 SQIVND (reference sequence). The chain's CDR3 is CASDRSNTGELFF. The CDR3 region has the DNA TGTGCCAGCGACAGGTCAAACACCGGGGAGCTGTTTTTT. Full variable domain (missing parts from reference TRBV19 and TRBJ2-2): DGGITQSPKYLFRKEGQNVTLSCEQNLNHDAMYWYRQDPGQGLRLIYYSQIVNDFQKGDIAEGYSVSREKKESFPLTVTSAQKNPTAFYLCASDRSNTGELFFGEGSRLTVL.

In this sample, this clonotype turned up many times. The CDR3 region is CASSSGLSYTDTQYF. The DNA of the CDR3 is TGTGCCAGCAGTTCAGGACTTAGCTACACAGATACGCAGTATTTT. The V gene is TRBV6-1, the J gene TRBJ2-3; D might be TRBD2 (5 bases). This CDR3 comprises 15 residues. The germline V and J ends were trimmed by 5 bases and 2 bases, with 14 bases remaining between them. Germline values: CDR1 MNHNS, CDR2 SASEGT.

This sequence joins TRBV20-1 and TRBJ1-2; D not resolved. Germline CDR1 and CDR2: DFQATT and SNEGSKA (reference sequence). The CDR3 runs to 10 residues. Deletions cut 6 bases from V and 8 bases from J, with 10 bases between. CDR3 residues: CSARTGGYTF. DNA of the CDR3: TGCAGTGCGAGGACTGGGGGCTACACCTTC.

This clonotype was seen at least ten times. In DNA form, the CDR3 reads TGCGCCAGCAGCTTGTCAGGGTTTGAATCACCCCTCCACTTT. It codes for CASSLSGFESPLHF. The chain carries TRBV5-1 and TRBJ1-6; D possibly corresponds to TRBD1 (5 bases). V was cut by 1 base and J by 10 bases, with 12 bases left in between. In germline, CDR1 is SGHRS, CDR2 YFSETQ. The CDR3 consists of 14 residues.

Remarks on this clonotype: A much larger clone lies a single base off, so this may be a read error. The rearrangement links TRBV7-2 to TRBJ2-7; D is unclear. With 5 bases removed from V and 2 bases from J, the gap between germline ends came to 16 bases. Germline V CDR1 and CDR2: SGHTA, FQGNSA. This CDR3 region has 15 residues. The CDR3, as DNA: TGTGCCAGCAGCCTCTGCATGACAAGTACCTACGAGCAGTACTTC. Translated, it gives CASSLCMTSTYEQYF.

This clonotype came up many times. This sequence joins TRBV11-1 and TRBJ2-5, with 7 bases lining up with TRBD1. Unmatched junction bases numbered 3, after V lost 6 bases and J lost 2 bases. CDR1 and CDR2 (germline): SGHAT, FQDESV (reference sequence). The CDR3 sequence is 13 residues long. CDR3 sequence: CASRSGQQETQYF. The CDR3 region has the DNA TGTGCCAGCAGATCGGGACAGCAAGAGACCCAGTACTTC.

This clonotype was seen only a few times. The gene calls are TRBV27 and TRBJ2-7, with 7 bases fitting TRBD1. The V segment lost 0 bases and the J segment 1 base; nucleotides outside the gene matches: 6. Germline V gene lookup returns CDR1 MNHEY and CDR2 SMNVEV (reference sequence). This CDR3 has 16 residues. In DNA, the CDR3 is TGTGCCAGCAGTTTATCCGGCAGGGGGTGGTCCTACGAGCAGTACTTC. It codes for CASSLSGRGWSYEQYF.

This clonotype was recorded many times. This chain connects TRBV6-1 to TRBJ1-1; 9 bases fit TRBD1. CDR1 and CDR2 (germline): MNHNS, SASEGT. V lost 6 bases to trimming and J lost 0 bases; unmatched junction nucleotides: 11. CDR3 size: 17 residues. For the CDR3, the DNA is TGTGCCAGCAGCGCCGGGACAGGGTCAGCTCTGAACACTGAAGCTTTCTTT. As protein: CASSAGTGSALNTEAFF.

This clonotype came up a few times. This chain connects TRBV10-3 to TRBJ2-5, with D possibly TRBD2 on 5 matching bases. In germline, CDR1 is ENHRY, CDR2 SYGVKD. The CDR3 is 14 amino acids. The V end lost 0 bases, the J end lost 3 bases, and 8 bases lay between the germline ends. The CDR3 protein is CAISESRVEETQYF. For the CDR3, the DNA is TGTGCCATCAGTGAGTCGAGGGTAGAAGAGACCCAGTACTTC.

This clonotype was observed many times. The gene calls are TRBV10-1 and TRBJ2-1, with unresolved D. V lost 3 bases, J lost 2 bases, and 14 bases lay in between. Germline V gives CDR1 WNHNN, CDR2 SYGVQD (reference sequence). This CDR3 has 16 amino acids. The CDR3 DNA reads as TGCGCCAGCAGTGATTTCACCTTTTGCGCCTACAATGAGCAGTTCTTC. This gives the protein CASSDFTFCAYNEQFF.

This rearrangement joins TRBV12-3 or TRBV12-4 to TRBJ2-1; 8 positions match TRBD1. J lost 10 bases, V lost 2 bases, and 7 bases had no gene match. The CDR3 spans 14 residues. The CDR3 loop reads CASSLRTGILEQFF. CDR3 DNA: TGTGCCAGCAGTTTAAGGACAGGGATCTTAGAGCAGTTCTTC.